The 17 T cell receptor beta chains below were found in one sample sequenced in a study of beta chain features in type 1 diabetes. Which antigens these TCRs recognize remains unknown. Notes on the study in general: In all four CD4+ subsets, TCRB CDR3 length was significantly, moderately reduced in type 1 diabetes.

What was sequenced were expressed TCRB transcripts, since all of the isolated RNA had been reverse transcribed. Produced via immunoSEQ multiplex PCR; TCRdb's table is partial and in-frame only. The sample gives around 340,000 clones, about a tenth of which show up once; approximately 1% is in the top ten. Source material: central memory CD4+ T cells from blood. These receptors were taken from a man aged 25 to 40 with type 1 diabetes.

The chain carries TRBV5-1 and TRBJ2-7; no clear D. There are 14 residues in the CDR3. From germline, CDR1 is SGHRS and CDR2 YFSETQ. Trimming took off 0 bases at V and 0 bases at J, with 7 bases between the two ends. The CDR3 is CASSLAPNSYEQYF. DNA of the CDR3: TGCGCCAGCAGCTTGGCACCTAACTCCTACGAGCAGTACTTC.

There are a few counts of this clone. The genes are TRBV4-3 and TRBJ1-4; no reliable D call. Per the germline V gene, CDR1 is LGHNA and CDR2 is YSLEER. The CDR3 spans 16 residues. Trimming took 0 bases from V and 7 from J, leaving 15 bases between them. CDR3 DNA: TGCGCCAGCAGCCAAGATCGATCACGGTTGGGTGAAAAACTGTTTTTT. Protein product: CASSQDRSRLGEKLFF.

The J gene is TRBJ2-2, the V gene TRBV30, with TRBD1 matching over 7 bases. V gave up 6 bases and J gave up 1 base; unmatched junction bases: 8. Germline assignment: CDR1 GTSNPN and CDR2 SVGIG (reference sequence). The CDR3 is 15 amino acids. In nucleotides, the CDR3 is TGTGCCTGTCGAGGGGGCCTCAAGAACACCGGGGAGCTGTTTTTT. Translated, it gives CACRGGLKNTGELFF.

V usage is TRBV7-9 and J usage is TRBJ1-6; D not resolved. V lost 4 bases, J lost 7 bases, and 8 bases lay in between. The CDR3 is 13 residues long. Looked up from germline, CDR1 is SEHNR and CDR2 is FQNEAQ (reference sequence). The CDR3, as DNA: TGTGCCAGCAGCTCCTCACAGAATTCACCCCTCCACTTT. This translates into CASSSSQNSPLHF.

The CDR3 region is CSEDREDTEAFF. CDR3 nucleotides: TGCAGCGAGGACAGGGAGGACACTGAAGCTTTCTTT. The rearrangement links TRBV29-1 to TRBJ1-1, with 8 bases that match TRBD1. The V gene's germline CDR1 is SQVTM and CDR2 ANQGSEA. V shed 7 bases and J 3 bases; nucleotides not matched to a gene: 4. CDR3 length: 12 residues.

There are a few counts of this clone. The chain employs TRBV9 and TRBJ2-5; D remains ambiguous. From germline, CDR1 is SGDLS and CDR2 YYNGEE. V was clipped by 1 base and J by 2 bases, with 6 bases between them. The CDR3 totals 13 residues. The CDR3 coding sequence is TGTGCCAGCAGCGTACAGATGCAAGAGACCCAGTACTTC. Translating it yields CASSVQMQETQYF.

This clone occurred a few times. This sequence joins TRBV11-3 and TRBJ1-2, with 9 bases aligning to TRBD1. The V gene's germline CDR1 is SGHNT and CDR2 YENEEA. The CDR3 covers 17 residues. Trimming removed 3 bases from V and 1 base from J; junction bases left unmatched: 9. CDR3 sequence reads: CASSFLQGAYYNYGYTF. The CDR3, as DNA: TGTGCCAGCAGCTTTTTACAGGGGGCGTACTATAACTATGGCTACACCTTC.

The rearrangement joins TRBV27 to TRBJ1-5, with D perhaps TRBD1 (6 bases). The CDR3 runs 16 residues. Germline CDR1 MNHEY, CDR2 SMNVEV (reference sequence). Trimming removed 2 bases at V and 5 bases at J, with 16 bases between. Here the CDR3 DNA reads TGTGCCAGCAGTTTACAAACAACAGGGAGGGATCAGCCCCAGCATTTT. It yields the protein CASSLQTTGRDQPQHF.

This clone was seen many times. This chain links TRBV27 with TRBJ2-7; D is possibly TRBD1 or TRBD2 (7 bases each). V was shortened by 7 bases and J by 8 bases, with 15 bases between the two germline ends. CDR1 is MNHEY and CDR2 is SMNVEV in the germline V gene (reference sequence). The CDR3 is 12 amino acids. The CDR3 here is CASTQGGQKQYF. Written as DNA, the CDR3 is TGTGCCAGCACCCAGGGGGGGCAAAAGCAGTACTTC.

The genes are TRBV7-9 and TRBJ2-7; 9 positions match TRBD2. The germline V gene encodes CDR1 SEHNR and CDR2 FQNEAQ (reference sequence). After removal of 4 bases from V and 11 bases from J, the junction contained 9 bases not matched to a gene. The CDR3 length is 13 residues. As DNA, the CDR3 is TGTGCCAGCAGCTCGCGCGGGGCTAGCGGGGAGTACTTC. The encoded protein is CASSSRGASGEYF.

Only a few counts were recorded for this clone. The gene calls are TRBV20-1 and TRBJ1-2, with D possibly being TRBD1 (6 bases). CDR3 size: 11 residues. The germline V and J ends were trimmed by 3 bases and 8 bases, with 10 bases remaining between them. CDR1 and CDR2 from the germline V gene are DFQATT and SNEGSKA (reference sequence). This CDR3 is CSASLQGGYTF. The CDR3 DNA sequence: TGCAGTGCTAGTCTCCAGGGGGGCTACACCTTC.

This clone was recorded a few times. The V gene is TRBV25-1, the J gene TRBJ1-4; D is uncertain. The CDR3 is 17 amino acids. CDR1 MGHDK and CDR2 SYGVNS come from the germline V gene. Trimming cost V 1 base and J 3 bases, with 15 bases left between them. The CDR3 region is CASSELGTTRSNEKLFF. CDR3 DNA: TGTGCCAGCAGTGAATTAGGAACGACGCGGTCTAATGAAAAACTGTTTTTT.

This clone was seen only a few times. The V gene is TRBV21-1, the J gene TRBJ1-1. TRBV21-1 is a listed pseudogene. The CDR3 contains 12 residues. In nucleotides, the CDR3 is TGTGCCAGCAGCAAACGGGGCACTGAAGCTTTCTTT. Protein product: CASSKRGTEAFF.

The rearrangement joins TRBV6-6 to TRBJ2-7; 8 bases agree with TRBD1. Unmatched junction bases numbered 4, after V lost 2 bases and J lost 1 base. The germline CDR1 and CDR2 sequences are MNHNY and SVGAGI (reference sequence). The CDR3 is 15 residues long. CDR3 coding DNA: TGTGCCAGCAGTTACCAGGGGGCAAGTTCCTACGAGCAGTACTTC. It specifies CASSYQGASSYEQYF.

This clone has just a few counts. The V gene is TRBV2, the J gene TRBJ2-3; D assignment may be TRBD1 or TRBD2 (5 bases each). The CDR3 is 15 amino acids. CDR1 is SNHLY, CDR2 FYNNEI, per germline. The germline V and J ends were trimmed by 6 bases and 3 bases, with 16 bases remaining between them. CDR3 nucleotides: TGTGCCAGCAGGGCCACGGGACGGCTGACAGATACGCAGTATTTT. Translating it yields CASRATGRLTDTQYF.

There are a few counts of this clone. The rearrangement uses TRBV15 and TRBJ2-3; no firm D call. The length of the CDR3 is 15 residues. The germline V gene encodes CDR1 LNHNV and CDR2 YYDKDF (reference sequence). The V end lost 3 bases, the J end lost 0 bases, and 10 bases lay between the germline ends. The CDR3: CATSRVGFSTDTQYF. The DNA for the CDR3 is TGTGCCACCAGCAGGGTAGGGTTTAGCACAGATACGCAGTATTTT. The full variable domain, completed using reference TRBV15 and TRBJ2-3, is DAMVIQNPRYQVTQFGKPVTLSCSQTLNHNVMYWYQQKSSQAPKLLFHYYDKDFNNEADTPDNFQSRRPNTSFCFLDIRSPGLGDTAMYLCATSRVGFSTDTQYFGPGTRLTVL.

This sequence joins TRBV19 and TRBJ1-2; TRBD1 might be the D (5 bases). There are 19 residues in the CDR3. V dropped 3 bases and J dropped 1 base, with 24 bases sitting between them. Germline V gene sequence: CDR1 LNHDA, CDR2 SQIVND (reference sequence). DNA for the CDR3: TGTGCCAGTAGTATGCCCCGGGGGAACACCGGCACTTTTAACTATGGCTACACCTTC. It codes for CASSMPRGNTGTFNYGYTF.